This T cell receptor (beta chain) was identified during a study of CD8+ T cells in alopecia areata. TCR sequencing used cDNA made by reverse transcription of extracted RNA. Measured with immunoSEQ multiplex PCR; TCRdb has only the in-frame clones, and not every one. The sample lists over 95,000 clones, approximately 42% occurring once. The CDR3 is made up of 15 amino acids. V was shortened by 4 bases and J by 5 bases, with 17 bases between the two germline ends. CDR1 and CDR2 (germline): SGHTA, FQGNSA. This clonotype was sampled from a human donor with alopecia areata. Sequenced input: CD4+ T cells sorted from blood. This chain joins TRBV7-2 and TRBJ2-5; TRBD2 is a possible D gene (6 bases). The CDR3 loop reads CASSSVGSRQETQYF. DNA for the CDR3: TGTGCCAGCAGCTCCGTCGGGAGTCGTCAGGAGACCCAGTACTTC.